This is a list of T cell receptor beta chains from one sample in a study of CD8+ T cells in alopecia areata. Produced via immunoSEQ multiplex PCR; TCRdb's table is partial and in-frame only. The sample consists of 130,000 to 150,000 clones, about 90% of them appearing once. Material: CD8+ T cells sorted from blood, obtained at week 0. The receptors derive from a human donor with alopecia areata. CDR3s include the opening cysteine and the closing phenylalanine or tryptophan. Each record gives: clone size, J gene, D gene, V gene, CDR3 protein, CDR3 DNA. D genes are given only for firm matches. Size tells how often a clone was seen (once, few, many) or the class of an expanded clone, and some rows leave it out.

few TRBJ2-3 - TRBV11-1 CASSSRQTTDTQYF TGTGCCAGCAGCTCAAGACAGACCACAGATACGCAGTATTTT
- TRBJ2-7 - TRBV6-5 CASSYPRQGGTYEQYF TGTGCCAGCAGTTACCCTAGACAGGGAGGTACCTACGAGCAGTACTTC
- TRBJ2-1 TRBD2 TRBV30 CAWSEGSGAYNEQFF TGTGCCTGGAGCGAAGGTAGCGGGGCCTACAATGAGCAGTTCTTC
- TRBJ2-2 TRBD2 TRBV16 CATAGDSTGELFF TGTGCCACCGCGGGAGACAGCACCGGGGAGCTGTTTTTT
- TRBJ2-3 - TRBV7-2 CASSPPYRGLSTDTQYF TGTGCCAGCAGCCCCCCCTACAGGGGACTTAGCACAGATACGCAGTATTTT
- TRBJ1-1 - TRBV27 CASSQNRAPSTEAFF TGTGCCAGCAGTCAAAACAGGGCGCCAAGCACTGAAGCTTTCTTT
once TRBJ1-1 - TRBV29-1 CSAKGRGITEAFF TGCAGCGCCAAAGGCAGGGGAATCACTGAAGCTTTCTTT
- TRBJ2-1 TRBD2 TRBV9 CASTREGYNEQFF TGTGCCAGCACGCGGGAGGGCTACAATGAGCAGTTCTTC
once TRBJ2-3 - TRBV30 CAWTGGGSTDTQYF TGTGCCTGGACCGGAGGGGGTAGCACAGATACGCAGTATTTT
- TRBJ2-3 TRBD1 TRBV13 CASSPPGRGSTDTQYF TGTGCCAGCAGCCCCCCGGGCAGGGGGAGCACAGATACGCAGTATTTT
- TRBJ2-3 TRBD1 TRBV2 CASSVDRRITDTQYF TGTGCCAGCAGTGTGGACAGGCGAATAACAGATACGCAGTATTTT
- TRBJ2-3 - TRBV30 CAWSVAGSSTDTQYF TGTGCCTGGAGTGTAGCAGGGTCAAGCACAGATACGCAGTATTTT
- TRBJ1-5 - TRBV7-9 CASSSSGGGNQPQHF TGTGCCAGCAGCTCCTCGGGCGGGGGCAATCAGCCCCAGCATTTT
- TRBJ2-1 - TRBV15 CATRERSYNEQFF TGTGCCACCAGAGAAAGGAGCTACAATGAGCAGTTCTTC
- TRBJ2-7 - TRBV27 CASSPWTVPYEQYF TGTGCCAGCAGTCCTTGGACGGTTCCCTACGAGCAGTACTTC
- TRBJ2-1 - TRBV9 CASSVEWSSYNEQFF TGTGCCAGCAGCGTAGAGTGGAGCTCCTACAATGAGCAGTTCTTC
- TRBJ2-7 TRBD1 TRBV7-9 CASSPSAGTGNEQYF TGTGCCAGCAGCCCCTCTGCCGGGACAGGGAACGAGCAGTACTTC
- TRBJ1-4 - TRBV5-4 CASNLGGRATNEKLFF TGTGCCAGCAACCTCGGGGGGAGAGCAACTAATGAAAAACTGTTTTTT
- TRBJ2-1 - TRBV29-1 CSTKGTDASSYNEQFF TGCAGCACGAAAGGGACGGACGCGAGCTCCTACAATGAGCAGTTCTTC
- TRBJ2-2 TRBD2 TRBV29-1 CSVVPSGRENTGELFF TGCAGCGTTGTGCCTAGCGGGAGGGAGAACACCGGGGAGCTGTTTTTT
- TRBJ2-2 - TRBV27 CASSLNVEGRKTGELFF TGTGCCAGCAGTTTAAACGTGGAGGGGAGGAAAACCGGGGAGCTGTTTTTT
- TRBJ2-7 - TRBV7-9 CASSSDGPWGQYF TGTGCCAGCAGCTCGGACGGTCCTTGGGGGCAGTACTTC
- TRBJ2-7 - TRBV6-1 CATPPTAAYEQYF TGTGCCACCCCACCGACAGCGGCCTACGAGCAGTACTTC
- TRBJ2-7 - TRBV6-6 CASSSGRTSRQYF TGTGCCAGCAGTTCGGGACGCACATCACGGCAGTACTTC
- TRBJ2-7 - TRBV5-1 CASSLQESYEQYF TGCGCCAGCAGCTTACAGGAGTCCTACGAGCAGTACTTC
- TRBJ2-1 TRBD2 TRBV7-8 CASSLGTSISFLISEQFF TGTGCCAGCAGCTTAGGGACTAGCATTTCCTTTCTCATTTCTGAGCAGTTCTTC